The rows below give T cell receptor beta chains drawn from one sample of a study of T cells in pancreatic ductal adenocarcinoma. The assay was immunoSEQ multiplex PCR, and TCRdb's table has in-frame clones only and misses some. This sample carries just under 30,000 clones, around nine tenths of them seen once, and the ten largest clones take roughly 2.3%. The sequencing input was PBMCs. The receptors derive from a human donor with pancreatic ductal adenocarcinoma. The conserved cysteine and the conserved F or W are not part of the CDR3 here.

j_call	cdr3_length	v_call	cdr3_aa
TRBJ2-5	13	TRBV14	ASSRLAGGAETQY
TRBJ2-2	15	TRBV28	ASFRTSGSGGTGELF
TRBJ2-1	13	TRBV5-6	ASSPGGGSYNEQF
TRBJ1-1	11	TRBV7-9	ASSYNRNTEAF
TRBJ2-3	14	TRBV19	ASSIGPGTGGDTQY
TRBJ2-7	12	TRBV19	ASSIGLQNYEQY
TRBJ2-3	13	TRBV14	ASSHSAGVADTQY
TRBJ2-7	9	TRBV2	ASSPNLEQY
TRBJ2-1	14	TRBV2	ASSKQGATRDNEQF
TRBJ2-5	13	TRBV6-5	ASSGQQGRRETQY
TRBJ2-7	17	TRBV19	ASSIVPAGTSGRSHEQY
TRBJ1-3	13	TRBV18	ASSSNQGSGNTIY
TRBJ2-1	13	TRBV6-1	ASSEGQGSYNEQF
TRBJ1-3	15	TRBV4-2	ASSQDGRGASGNTIY
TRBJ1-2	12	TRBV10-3	AISPRVSSYGYT
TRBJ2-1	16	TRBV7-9	ASSLVSQPRGSYNEQF
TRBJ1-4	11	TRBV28	ASNKQMGLGLF
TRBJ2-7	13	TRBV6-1	ASSDPGTSRYEQY
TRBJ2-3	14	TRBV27	ASSLGLAGNTDTQY
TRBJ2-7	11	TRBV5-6	ASSAVGGGTQY